A single sample is the source of the 22 T cell receptor beta chains below, sequenced in a study of cytomegalovirus exposure and HLA in healthy donors. Use of 60 Vbeta and 13 Jbeta primers characterized the PCR. Only in-frame clones appear in the TCRdb table, and some are missing; sequencing was by immunoSEQ multiplex PCR. Seen here are 100,000 to 150,000 clones, over 70% observed once, and the top ten hold 2.6%. Sequencing was done on a sample of PBMCs. These receptor sequences come from a woman aged 60-75 years in good health and CMV-seropositive.

The chain links TRBV9 to TRBJ2-3; 13 bases are a match to TRBD2. The trim removed 3 bases at V and 0 bases at J, leaving 7 bases unmatched. The CDR3 has 18 residues. From germline, CDR1 is SGDLS and CDR2 YYNGEE. CDR3 loop: CASSAGLAGLPSTDTQYF. In DNA, the CDR3 is TGTGCCAGCAGCGCGGGACTAGCGGGGCTACCTAGCACAGATACGCAGTATTTT.

J is TRBJ2-3 and V is TRBV5-1; 7 positions match TRBD2. The CDR3 runs 15 residues. The V gene end was trimmed by 0 bases and the J gene end by 1 base; junction bases not matched to a gene: 2. Germline CDR1 reads SGHRS; CDR2 reads YFSETQ. CDR3 nucleotides: TGCGCCAGCAGCTTGGTAGGACTAGGCACAGATACGCAGTATTTT. This sequence encodes CASSLVGLGTDTQYF.

The chain combines TRBV6-5 with TRBJ2-7; 9 bases fit TRBD1. CDR3 length: 15 amino acids. CDR1 and CDR2 from the germline V gene are MNHEY and SVGAGI. V shed 0 bases and J 1 base; nucleotides not matched to a gene: 1. CDR3 sequence reads: CASSYSTGGSYEQYF. CDR3 nucleotide sequence: TGTGCCAGCAGTTACTCGACAGGGGGGTCCTACGAGCAGTACTTC.

This clone was observed a few times. CDR3 in DNA: TGCGCCAGCAGCCTCCCAAGGGGTCGTAACGAGCAGTACTTC. Translated: CASSLPRGRNEQYF. The V gene is TRBV5-1, the J gene TRBJ2-7; weak D call: TRBD1 (5 bases). Germline V gene sequence: CDR1 SGHRS, CDR2 YFSETQ. This CDR3 spans 14 amino acids. Trimming shortened V by 4 bases and J by 5 bases, and 16 bases separated the two germline ends.

The J gene is TRBJ1-2, the V gene TRBV7-8, with TRBD1 as a possible D gene (5 bases). Germline assignment: CDR1 SGHVS and CDR2 FQNEAQ. This CDR3 region has 14 residues. V lost 3 bases and J lost 5, with 13 bases in between. The DNA for the CDR3 is TGTGCCAGCAGCTTCCCGGGGGGGACTTATGGCTACACCTTC. Amino acid sequence: CASSFPGGTYGYTF.

The chain uses TRBV28 and TRBJ1-1; TRBD1 matches at 12 bases. The CDR3 runs 16 residues. Germline V gene data show CDR1 as MDHEN and CDR2 as SYDVKM. V lost 5 bases and J lost 5; bases outside the gene matches: 9. In DNA form, the CDR3 reads TGTGCCAGCAGTCCGCCGGGACAGGGGGCTGGGACTGAAGCTTTCTTT. Its translation: CASSPPGQGAGTEAFF.

V and J are TRBV27 and TRBJ1-5; D is perhaps TRBD1 (5 bases). Trimming left V 2 bases short and J 7 bases short, with 12 bases between. This CDR3 is built from 14 residues. CDR1 is MNHEY and CDR2 is SMNVEV in the germline V gene (reference sequence). The CDR3 sequence is CASSLEGRGQPQHF. As DNA, the CDR3 is TGTGCCAGCAGTTTAGAGGGACGGGGGCAGCCCCAGCATTTT.

V and J are TRBV7-9 and TRBJ1-5; D remains unclear. Germline lookup yields CDR1 SEHNR and CDR2 FQNEAQ (reference sequence). The CDR3 spans 14 residues. Trimming took 0 bases from V and 5 from J, leaving 8 bases between them. DNA of the CDR3: TGTGCCAGCAGCTTAGCGGGCGGGGATCAGCCCCAGCATTTT. This gives the protein CASSLAGGDQPQHF.

For this clone: Relative to the germline gene, one junction end is altered; a read error may explain this. The rearrangement joins TRBV11-2 to TRBJ2-4, with no clear D. Germline V lookup: CDR1 SGHAT, CDR2 FQNNGV. This CDR3 is built from 12 residues. CDR3 amino acids: CASSSSLLVPNF. The CDR3 coding sequence is TGTGCCAGCAGCTCAAGTCTTTTAGTCCCCAACTTC.

Worth noting for this clone: The sample contains more than one DNA sequence encoding this CDR3. V and J are TRBV7-9 and TRBJ1-1; D might be TRBD1 (5 bases). The germline CDR1 and CDR2 sequences are SEHNR and FQNEAQ (reference sequence). With 0 bases removed from V and 2 bases from J, the gap between germline ends came to 7 bases. The CDR3 runs 14 residues. The CDR3 loop is CASSLAGGNTEAFF. CDR3 bases: TGTGCCAGCAGCTTAGCGGGGGGTAACACTGAAGCTTTCTTT. Combining the CDR3 with reference TRBV7-9 and TRBJ1-1 gives the whole variable domain DTGVSQNPRHKITKRGQNVTFRCDPISEHNRLYWYRQTLGQGPEFLTYFQNEAQLEKSRLLSDRFSAERPKGSFSTLEIQRTEQGDSAMYLCASSLAGGNTEAFFGQGTRLTVV.

The CDR3 sequence is CASSWPPGLDGTQYF. DNA of the CDR3: TGCGCCAGCAGCTGGCCGCCGGGACTAGACGGTACGCAGTATTTT. The gene calls are TRBV5-1 and TRBJ2-3; TRBD2 matches 8 bases. In germline, CDR1 is SGHRS, CDR2 YFSETQ. The J segment lost 8 bases and the V segment lost 3 bases, leaving 11 bases of the junction unmatched. CDR3 size: 15 residues.

In nucleotides, the CDR3 is TGTGCCAGCAGCTTGAGGGGGGGCGGCTACAATGAGCAGTTCTTC. It codes for CASSLRGGGYNEQFF. This chain connects TRBV7-3 to TRBJ2-1, with D perhaps matching TRBD2 (7 bases). Between the trimmed V and J ends, which lost 3 bases and 3 bases, there was a span of 12 bases. The germline V gene has CDR1 SGHTA and CDR2 FQGTGA. The CDR3 sequence is 15 residues long.

V and J are TRBV6-5 and TRBJ2-7, with 7 bases lining up with TRBD1. CDR1 MNHEY and CDR2 SVGAGI come from the germline V gene. CDR3 length: 13 amino acids. The junction had 4 bases not matched to a gene; V was cut back by 4 bases and J by 4 bases. This CDR3 reads CASSLYRGYEQYF. In DNA form, the CDR3 reads TGTGCCAGCAGTTTATACAGGGGTTACGAGCAGTACTTC.

The CDR3 region has the DNA TGTGCCAGCAGCGAGGACAGGGGGCACGGCTACACCTTC. It is translated as CASSEDRGHGYTF. V usage is TRBV5-4 and J usage is TRBJ1-2, with 11 bases that match TRBD1. The CDR3 is 13 amino acids. V lost 4 bases to trimming and J lost 8 bases; unmatched junction nucleotides: 4. CDR1 and CDR2 (germline): SGHNT, YYREEE (reference sequence). The full variable domain, its missing parts supplied by reference TRBV5-4 and TRBJ1-2, is ETGVTQSPTHLIKTRGQQVTLRCSSQSGHNTVSWYQQALGQGPQFIFQYYREEENGRGNFPPRFSGLQFPNYSSELNVNALELDDSALYLCASSEDRGHGYTFGSGTRLTVV.

The chain links TRBV18 to TRBJ1-5; unclear D gene. Trimming shortened V by 1 base and J by 3 bases, and 10 bases separated the two germline ends. Germline V gene data show CDR1 as KGHSH and CDR2 as LQKENI. This CDR3 spans 15 amino acids. The CDR3 loop reads CASSPQPGINQPQHF. Here the CDR3 DNA reads TGTGCCAGCTCACCACAACCAGGCATCAATCAGCCCCAGCATTTT.

This chain uses TRBV6-5 with TRBJ2-7; tentative D call: TRBD1 (6 bases). V was cut by 3 bases and J by 4 bases, with 13 bases left in between. The germline gives CDR1 MNHEY, CDR2 SVGAGI. The CDR3 is 14 amino acids. Here the CDR3 reads CASSYSQGPYEQYF. The CDR3 nucleotides read TGTGCCAGCAGTTATTCACAGGGTCCTTACGAGCAGTACTTC.

V is TRBV9 and J is TRBJ1-1; D unclear. The germline gives CDR1 SGDLS, CDR2 YYNGEE. The V gene lost 2 bases and the J gene lost 8 bases, with 16 bases spanning the gap. CDR3 size: 14 residues. CDR3: CASSVHSGSEEAFF. As DNA, the CDR3 is TGTGCCAGCAGCGTCCACAGCGGGTCCGAGGAAGCTTTCTTT. The entire variable domain, with the rest obtained from reference TRBV9 and TRBJ1-1, is as follows: DSGVTQTPKHLITATGQRVTLRCSPRSGDLSVYWYQQSLDQGLQFLIQYYNGEERAKGNILERFSAQQFPDLHSELNLSSLELGDSALYFCASSVHSGSEEAFFGQGTRLTVV.

This clone has a single count. The chain has TRBV27 and TRBJ2-7; TRBD2 is a possible D gene (6 bases). V shed 3 bases and J shed 2 bases, with 11 bases lying between them. The CDR3 covers 14 residues. Germline V CDR1 and CDR2: MNHEY, SMNVEV (reference sequence). The DNA for the CDR3 is TGTGCCAGCAGTTTCCGGGACTCAGCCTACGAGCAGTACTTC. Its translation: CASSFRDSAYEQYF.

The chain carries TRBV19 and TRBJ2-6; 11 nucleotides line up with TRBD2. The CDR3 loop spans 19 amino acids. The ends lost 6 bases at V and 2 bases at J; junction bases unmatched: 12. Germline CDR1 is LNHDA and CDR2 is SQIVND (reference sequence). In DNA form, the CDR3 reads TGTGCCAGTAGCGACATAGCGGGGGGGCGGGTGGCTGGGGCCAACGTCCTGACTTTC. Translating gives CASSDIAGGRVAGANVLTF. Full variable domain (rest looked up from reference TRBV19 and TRBJ2-6): DGGITQSPKYLFRKEGQNVTLSCEQNLNHDAMYWYRQDPGQGLRLIYYSQIVNDFQKGDIAEGYSVSREKKESFPLTVTSAQKNPTAFYLCASSDIAGGRVAGANVLTFGAGSRLTVL.

The chain couples TRBV2 to TRBJ2-2; 7 positions agree with TRBD1. Germline trimming cut 7 bases from V and 1 base from J; bases unmatched to any gene: 6. Germline CDR1 and CDR2: SNHLY and FYNNEI. The CDR3 sequence is 15 residues long. CDR3 sequence reads: CASTPDRLNTGELFF. The CDR3 DNA sequence: TGTGCCAGCACCCCGGACAGGCTGAACACCGGGGAGCTGTTTTTT. The variable domain in full, with the rest retrieved from reference TRBV2 and TRBJ2-2, is EPEVTQTPSHQVTQMGQEVILRCVPISNHLYFYWYRQILGQKVEFLVSFYNNEISEKSEIFDDQFSVERPDGSNFTLKIRSTKLEDSAMYFCASTPDRLNTGELFFGEGSRLTVL.

J is TRBJ1-5 and V is TRBV19, with D possibly TRBD1 on 6 matching bases. The CDR3 totals 15 residues. CDR1 and CDR2 (germline): LNHDA, SQIVND (reference sequence). V was pared by 4 bases and J by 0 bases, with 10 bases between. The CDR3 bases are TGTGCCAGTAGTAAGGGACAAATTAGCAATCAGCCCCAGCATTTT. As protein: CASSKGQISNQPQHF.

CDR3 amino acids: CASSLDLDTQYF. In DNA form, the CDR3 reads TGTGCCAGCAGTCTAGATCTAGATACGCAGTATTTT. The chain recombines TRBV5-6 with TRBJ2-3; D gene ambiguous. Germline-derived CDR1 and CDR2 are SGHDT and YYEEEE. The CDR3 extends over 12 amino acids. V was clipped by 5 bases and J by 5 bases, with 9 bases between them.